This TCR beta chain was sequenced during a study of response to subunit inactivated influenza vaccine. Per the germline V gene, CDR1 is MNHEY and CDR2 is SVGEGT. The CDR3 has 14 residues. V gave up 7 bases and J gave up 3 bases, with 13 bases separating them. Overall study findings and caveats: The authors suggested that few new T cells are recruited per seasonal influenza vaccination.

TCRdb ran MiXCR on the RT-PCR reads and lists one entry per CDR3 protein. The sample has more than 700,000 distinct CDR3 sequences; 21% are singletons. This clonotype came up a few times. The antigen is undetermined. The TCR sequence derives from a man between 50 and 59 years old who received an inactivated influenza vaccine. The chain joins TRBV6-2 or TRBV6-3 to TRBJ2-1; tentatively, D is TRBD2 (5 bases). The sequences come from PBMCs from blood, collected less than 6 days after vaccination. The CDR3 region has the DNA TGTGCCAGCAAGATATCAGCGGTCTACAATGAGCAGTTCTTC. Its translation is CASKISAVYNEQFF.